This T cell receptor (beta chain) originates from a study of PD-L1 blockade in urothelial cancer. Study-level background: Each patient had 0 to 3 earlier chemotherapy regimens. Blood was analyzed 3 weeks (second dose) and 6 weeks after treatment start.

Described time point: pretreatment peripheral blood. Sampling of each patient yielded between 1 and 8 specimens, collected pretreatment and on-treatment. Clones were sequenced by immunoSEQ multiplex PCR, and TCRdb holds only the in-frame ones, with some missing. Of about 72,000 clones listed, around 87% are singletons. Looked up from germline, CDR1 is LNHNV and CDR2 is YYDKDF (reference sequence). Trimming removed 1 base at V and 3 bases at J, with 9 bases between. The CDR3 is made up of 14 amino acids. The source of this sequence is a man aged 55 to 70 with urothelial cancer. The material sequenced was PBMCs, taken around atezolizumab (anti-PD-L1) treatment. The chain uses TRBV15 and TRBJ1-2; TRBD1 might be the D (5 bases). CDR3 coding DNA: TGTGCCACCAGCAGAGGCGGGGGAGACTATGGCTACACCTTC. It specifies CATSRGGGDYGYTF.